Listed here are 27 T cell receptor beta chains from one sample, sequenced in a study of blood T cell repertoires in COVID-19. Data came from immunoSEQ multiplex PCR; TCRdb stores just in-frame clones and leaves some out. The sample shows about 20,000 clones, about four fifths of them seen only once. The sequenced sample was peripheral blood. The receptor source for this set is a man older than 75 with acute or convalescent COVID-19.

This chain connects TRBV5-5 to TRBJ2-5; D may be TRBD1 (5 bases). This CDR3 is 17 amino acids long. Germline V gene sequence: CDR1 SGHKS, CDR2 YYEKEE (reference sequence). Trimming shortened V by 1 base and J by 0 bases, and 16 bases separated the two germline ends. The CDR3 spells CASSLKGAGTYQETQYF. The CDR3 DNA reads TGTGCCAGCAGCTTGAAAGGGGCCGGAACGTACCAAGAGACCCAGTACTTC.

This clone has just a few counts. This rearrangement joins TRBV15 to TRBJ1-1; D is uncertain. The CDR3 contains 13 residues. The germline gives CDR1 LNHNV, CDR2 YYDKDF (reference sequence). With 7 bases removed from V and 1 base from J, the gap between germline ends came to 10 bases. The CDR3 DNA reads as TGTGCCACCAACACACATCAGAACACTGAAGCTTTCTTT. Amino acid sequence: CATNTHQNTEAFF.

This clone was seen a single time. The gene calls are TRBV19 and TRBJ2-3, with 11 positions matching TRBD2. Germline CDR1 is LNHDA and CDR2 is SQIVND (reference sequence). The CDR3 runs 15 residues. Trimming removed 11 bases from V and 6 bases from J; junction bases left unmatched: 13. CDR3 amino acids: CAVKSLTSGKDTQYF. DNA for the CDR3: TGTGCCGTCAAGAGCCTGACTAGCGGGAAGGATACGCAGTATTTT.

The chain employs TRBV6-6 and TRBJ2-1, with 11 bases fitting TRBD2. V lost 5 bases, J lost 5 bases, and 11 bases stayed unmatched. The germline CDR1 and CDR2 sequences are MNHNY and SVGAGI (reference sequence). CDR3 length: 17 amino acids. The CDR3 sequence is CASSPTWVAGGDNEQFF. The CDR3 region has the DNA TGTGCCAGCAGTCCCACCTGGGTAGCGGGAGGGGACAATGAGCAGTTCTTC.

The gene calls are TRBV7-2 and TRBJ1-2, with D possibly TRBD1 on 5 matching bases. The CDR3 covers 16 residues. CDR1 SGHTA and CDR2 FQGNSA come from the germline V gene. The V gene lost 5 bases and the J gene lost 4 bases, with 20 bases spanning the gap. DNA for the CDR3: TGTGCCAGCAGCCCCAGACAGCTCCTTAACGCCTATGGCTACACCTTC. As protein: CASSPRQLLNAYGYTF. The full variable domain, its missing parts supplied by reference TRBV7-2 and TRBJ1-2, is GAGVSQSPSNKVTEKGKDVELRCDPISGHTALYWYRQSLGQGLEFLIYFQGNSAPDKSGLPSDRFSAERTGGSVSTLTIQRTQQEDSAVYLCASSPRQLLNAYGYTFGSGTRLTVV.

V gene TRBV2 combines with J gene TRBJ2-7, with a possible D match to TRBD1 (5 bases). V was cut by 5 bases and J by 3 bases, with 14 bases left in between. The CDR3 has 14 amino acids. Germline CDR1 is SNHLY and CDR2 is FYNNEI. For the CDR3, the DNA is TGTGCCAGCAGTCCTGGGGCAGGGCTCTACGAGCAGTACGTC. Protein product: CASSPGAGLYEQYV.

The chain employs TRBV6-4 and TRBJ2-3; 7 bases agree with TRBD2. The germline gives CDR1 MRHNA, CDR2 SNTAGT. Germline trimming cut 5 bases from V and 2 bases from J; bases unmatched to any gene: 4. This CDR3 comprises 14 residues. This CDR3 reads CASSPSGNTDTQYF. Written as DNA, the CDR3 is TGTGCCAGCAGTCCAAGCGGGAACACAGATACGCAGTATTTT.

This rearrangement joins TRBV5-1 to TRBJ2-2; TRBD1 is a possible D gene (6 bases). Trimming removed 4 bases from V and 6 bases from J, with 10 bases in between. CDR1 and CDR2 (germline): SGHRS, YFSETQ. The CDR3 is made up of 13 amino acids. As DNA, the CDR3 is TGCGCCAGCAGCCTCAACAGGGCCGGGGAGCTGTTTTTT. It specifies CASSLNRAGELFF.

In this sample, this clone turned up a few times. This chain connects TRBV7-8 to TRBJ2-3; no reliable D call. This CDR3 is 14 amino acids long. Trimming cost V 0 bases and J 4 bases, with 8 bases left between them. Germline V gives CDR1 SGHVS, CDR2 FQNEAQ. The CDR3 DNA sequence: TGTGCCAGCAGCTTAGCGAAAGGAGCAGATACGCAGTATTTT. Its translation is CASSLAKGADTQYF.

The chain employs TRBV5-1 and TRBJ2-1; a possible D gene is TRBD1 (5 bases). Trimming shortened V by 0 bases and J by 4 bases, and 11 bases separated the two germline ends. The CDR3 is made up of 15 amino acids. The germline V gene has CDR1 SGHRS and CDR2 YFSETQ. The CDR3 loop is CASSLVQGPYNEQFF. DNA for the CDR3: TGCGCCAGCAGCTTGGTCCAGGGCCCTTACAATGAGCAGTTCTTC.

The CDR3 spells CASSQAGSGELFF. CDR3 sequence (DNA): TGTGCCAGCAGCCAGGCGGGGTCCGGGGAGCTGTTTTTT. The chain carries TRBV3-1 (or the pseudogene TRBV3-2) and TRBJ2-2, with a possible D match to TRBD2 (6 bases). CDR1 is LGHDT and CDR2 is YNNKEL in the germline V gene (reference sequence). V was pared by 3 bases and J by 6 bases, with 8 bases between. This CDR3 spans 13 amino acids.

The chain couples TRBV7-9 to TRBJ2-3; TRBD1 is a possible D gene (6 bases). V was shortened by 3 bases and J by 1 base, with 14 bases between the two germline ends. CDR1 SEHNR and CDR2 FQNEAQ come from the germline V gene (reference sequence). The CDR3 spans 16 residues. The CDR3 DNA sequence: TGTGCCAGCAGCTTTATCGTTTCAGGGGGCACAGATACGCAGTATTTT. Translating gives CASSFIVSGGTDTQYF.

The chain uses TRBV30 and TRBJ2-1; D is perhaps TRBD1 (6 bases). The CDR3 runs 15 residues. Trimming left V 3 bases short and J 9 bases short, with 21 bases between. Germline V CDR1 and CDR2: GTSNPN, SVGIG (reference sequence). The CDR3 DNA reads as TGTGCCTGGAGAGGGGGTGTTAGTCGGCCCGGTGAGCAGTTCTTC. Translating gives CAWRGGVSRPGEQFF.

The table lists this clone with a few counts. V gene TRBV18 combines with J gene TRBJ1-1; D is possibly TRBD1 (5 bases). V was trimmed by 0 bases and J by 2 bases, leaving 10 bases between them. Germline V CDR1 and CDR2: KGHSH, LQKENI. CDR3 length: 15 residues. The CDR3 DNA reads TGTGCCAGCTCACCACCGTCAGGGCTCAACACTGAAGCTTTCTTT. Translated, it gives CASSPPSGLNTEAFF.

This chain links TRBV6-5 with TRBJ1-1; D gene uncertain. Germline V gene data show CDR1 as MNHEY and CDR2 as SVGAGI. V was trimmed by 4 bases and J by 1 base, leaving 7 bases between them. The CDR3 contains 13 residues. The CDR3 DNA sequence: TGTGCCAGCAGTTTCCAGAAGAACACTGAAGCTTTCTTT. Amino acids: CASSFQKNTEAFF.

The CDR3 region has the DNA TGTGCCTGGAGAAGGACTAGCGGTTACACCGGGGAGCTGTTTTTT. Amino acid sequence: CAWRRTSGYTGELFF. The chain employs TRBV30 and TRBJ2-2; 10 bases are shared with TRBD2. Germline CDR1 reads GTSNPN; CDR2 reads SVGIG (reference sequence). The junction had 4 bases not matched to a gene; V was cut back by 3 bases and J by 3 bases. The CDR3 spans 15 residues.

This sequence joins TRBV6-5 and TRBJ2-2, with 7 bases lining up with TRBD1. The junction had 4 bases not matched to a gene; V was cut back by 7 bases and J by 2 bases. CDR1 and CDR2 from the germline V gene are MNHEY and SVGAGI. The CDR3 contains 14 residues. For the CDR3, the DNA is TGTGCCAGCACGAGACAGGGAAACACCGGGGAGCTGTTTTTT. It specifies CASTRQGNTGELFF.

This clone has just one count. The V gene is TRBV5-1, the J gene TRBJ2-1; 7 bases map to TRBD2. Trimming at V came to 0 bases and at J to 8 bases, leaving 11 bases not matched to a gene. This CDR3 region has 16 residues. The germline V gene has CDR1 SGHRS and CDR2 YFSETQ. CDR3 region: CASSLEGREFGDEQFF. The DNA of the CDR3 is TGCGCCAGCAGCTTGGAGGGGCGGGAGTTCGGAGATGAGCAGTTCTTC. Using reference TRBV5-1 and TRBJ2-1 for the parts outside the CDR3, the full variable domain is KAGVTQTPRYLIKTRGQQVTLSCSPISGHRSVSWYQQTPGQGLQFLFEYFSETQRNKGNFPGRFSGRQFSNSRSEMNVSTLELGDSALYLCASSLEGREFGDEQFFGPGTRLTVL.

V and J are TRBV19 and TRBJ1-1, with unresolved D. From germline, CDR1 is LNHDA and CDR2 SQIVND (reference sequence). This CDR3 has 15 residues. V was clipped by 4 bases and J by 4 bases, with 16 bases between them. CDR3: CASSTWSQSVTEAFF. The DNA of the CDR3 is TGTGCCAGTAGTACGTGGAGTCAGTCGGTCACTGAAGCTTTCTTT.

The rearrangement links TRBV27 to TRBJ2-7, with D possibly TRBD1 on 5 matching bases. Germline V lookup: CDR1 MNHEY, CDR2 SMNVEV (reference sequence). CDR3 size: 19 residues. Deletions cut 4 bases from V and 0 bases from J, with 25 bases between. This chain's CDR3 is CASSSSQLLPGISSYEQYV. The CDR3 DNA sequence: TGTGCCAGCAGTTCATCCCAACTCCTCCCAGGGATTAGCTCCTACGAGCAGTACGTC.

The V call is TRBV15, the J call TRBJ1-1; TRBD1 is a possible D gene (6 bases). The CDR3 consists of 15 residues. CDR1 is LNHNV, CDR2 YYDKDF, per germline (reference sequence). V lost 5 bases and J 0 bases, leaving 13 bases between the germline ends. In DNA, the CDR3 is TGTGCCACCAGCCAAGAGCAGGGGCTGAACACTGAAGCTTTCTTT. Its protein product is CATSQEQGLNTEAFF.

The rearrangement links TRBV28 to TRBJ1-6; D gene ambiguous. The ends were cut back, 6 bases at V and 11 bases at J, with 14 bases in the middle. CDR1 and CDR2 (germline): MDHEN, SYDVKM. The CDR3 is made up of 13 amino acids. The CDR3 region has the DNA TGTGCCAGCAGGTCAAAGAACGGGGCACCCCTCCACTTT. Encoded protein: CASRSKNGAPLHF.

The rearrangement links TRBV5-1 to TRBJ2-1; D unclear. Trimming pared 0 bases from V and 4 bases from J, leaving 11 bases between. Germline V gene data show CDR1 as SGHRS and CDR2 as YFSETQ. The CDR3 spans 15 residues. The CDR3 nucleotides are TGCGCCAGCAGCTTGGCCGCGGAGCGTTACAATGAGCAGTTCTTC. It specifies CASSLAAERYNEQFF.

This clone showed up just once. The chain links TRBV14 to TRBJ1-1; TRBD1 matches at 10 bases. The CDR3 sequence is 16 residues long. Germline values: CDR1 SGHDN, CDR2 FVKESK. J lost 4 bases, V lost 3 bases, and 8 bases had no gene match. CDR3 sequence: CASSQGLTGGGTEAFF. CDR3 DNA: TGTGCCAGCAGCCAGGGGTTGACAGGGGGCGGCACTGAAGCTTTCTTT. The full variable domain, completed using reference TRBV14 and TRBJ1-1, is EAGVTQFPSHSVIEKGQTVTLRCDPISGHDNLYWYRRVMGKEIKFLLHFVKESKQDESGMPNNRFLAERTGGTYSTLKVQPAELEDSGVYFCASSQGLTGGGTEAFFGQGTRLTVV.

V usage is TRBV7-9 and J usage is TRBJ2-7; the match to TRBD2 covers 11 bases. Germline V gene lookup returns CDR1 SEHNR and CDR2 FQNEAQ (reference sequence). V lost 5 bases and J lost 6; bases outside the gene matches: 6. The CDR3 length is 14 residues. CDR3 residues: CASSTTSGALEQYF. CDR3 in DNA: TGTGCCAGCAGCACGACTAGCGGGGCCCTCGAGCAGTACTTC.

This clone has only a few counts. This rearrangement joins TRBV3-1 (or the pseudogene TRBV3-2) to TRBJ2-7, with 8 nucleotides matching TRBD1. The CDR3 has 14 residues. V gave up 2 bases and J gave up 12 bases; unmatched junction bases: 12. The germline V gene encodes CDR1 LGHDT and CDR2 YNNKEL (reference sequence). CDR3 sequence reads: CASSQPGQAPLRYF. The CDR3 DNA reads as TGTGCCAGCAGCCAACCGGGACAGGCCCCTCTCCGGTACTTC.

V is TRBV7-2 and J is TRBJ2-7, with 7 nucleotides matching TRBD1. This CDR3 spans 14 amino acids. Germline CDR1 SGHTA, CDR2 FQGNSA. The V and J ends lost 3 bases and 3 bases, in that order; junction bases with no gene match: 5. As DNA, the CDR3 is TGTGCCAGCAGCTTTCAGGGACAGATCTACGAGCAGTACTTC. Its translation is CASSFQGQIYEQYF.